The rows below give T cell receptor beta chains drawn from one sample of a study of T cell responses to AZD1222 COVID-19 vaccine. Data came from immunoSEQ multiplex PCR; TCRdb stores just in-frame clones and leaves some out. The sample has tens of thousands of clones, around 85% seen once. The specimen comprised peripheral blood, sampled 28 days after the second AZD1222 dose. The receptors were gathered from an adult who received the AZD1222 COVID-19 vaccine. Each CDR3 is given with its conserved first and last residue. The D gene is left open where the match is weak. Where a row states a size, it is once, few, many or the class of an expanded clone; other rows omit it.

size	J	V	D	CDR3	DNA
-	TRBJ1-1	TRBV5-6	-	CATNAVFGAAFF	TGTGCCACCAATGCAGTTTTCGGGGCAGCTTTCTTT
-	TRBJ1-3	TRBV18	TRBD1	CASSPTGQTSGNTIYF	TGTGCCAGCTCACCAACGGGACAGACCTCTGGAAACACCATATATTTT
-	TRBJ1-2	TRBV9	-	CASSAPPASYGYTF	TGTGCCAGCAGCGCCCCGCCGGCGTCCTATGGCTACACCTTC
-	TRBJ2-1	TRBV5-6	-	CASSSRGNEQFF	TGTGCCAGCAGCTCCCGGGGGAATGAGCAGTTCTTC
once	TRBJ2-7	TRBV6-5	-	CASSYSAVGVYEQYF	TGTGCCAGCAGTTACTCAGCGGTGGGAGTCTACGAGCAGTACTTC
-	TRBJ2-7	TRBV11-2	-	CASRNRKGAYEQYF	TGTGCCAGCAGGAACAGGAAAGGGGCGTACGAGCAGTACTTC
-	TRBJ1-2	TRBV11-1	-	CASSPGLENYGYTF	TGTGCCAGCAGCCCAGGGCTCGAGAACTATGGCTACACCTTC
-	TRBJ1-2	TRBV9	TRBD1	CASSGNRGGGYTF	TGTGCCAGCAGCGGCAACAGGGGAGGTGGCTACACCTTC
few	TRBJ1-6	TRBV2	TRBD1	CASSSPRDSYSPLHF	TGTGCCAGCAGCTCCCCCAGGGACAGTTACTCACCCCTCCACTTT
-	TRBJ2-5	TRBV6-2/TRBV6-3	-	CASSYRRFRETQYF	TGTGCCAGCAGTTACCGTCGGTTCCGGGAGACCCAGTACTTC
-	TRBJ1-3	TRBV18	TRBD1	CASSPGTGAGNTIYF	TGTGCCAGCTCACCTGGGACAGGGGCTGGAAACACCATATATTTT
-	TRBJ1-3	TRBV6-4	-	CASSPGGTGNTIYF	TGTGCCAGCAGCCCTGGGGGGACTGGAAACACCATATATTTT
-	TRBJ1-5	TRBV4-3	-	CASSQSLSNQPQHF	TGCGCCAGCAGCCAATCCTTGAGCAATCAGCCCCAGCATTTT
-	TRBJ1-5	TRBV6-2/TRBV6-3	TRBD1	CASSRGTGDFGQPQHF	TGTGCCAGCAGCCGCGGGACAGGGGACTTCGGTCAGCCCCAGCATTTT
few	TRBJ2-3	TRBV19	TRBD2	CASNRGGGLDTQYF	TGTGCCAGCAACCGGGGGGGCGGTCTAGATACGCAGTATTTT
-	TRBJ2-3	TRBV5-1	-	CASSLDRTSTDTQYF	TGCGCCAGCAGCTTGGACAGGACTAGCACAGATACGCAGTATTTT
-	TRBJ2-7	TRBV11-1	-	CASSGDSLTYEQYF	TGTGCCAGCAGCGGGGATTCGCTAACCTACGAGCAGTACTTC
-	TRBJ2-2	TRBV7-6	-	CASSLRAGAEELFF	TGTGCCAGCAGCTTAAGGGCAGGGGCCGAGGAGCTGTTTTTT
-	TRBJ1-1	TRBV10-2	-	CASRAPGASTEAFF	TGCGCCAGCAGGGCGCCAGGGGCGAGTACTGAAGCTTTCTTT
-	TRBJ1-5	TRBV5-6	TRBD1	CASSPGTANSNQPQHF	TGTGCCAGCAGCCCCGGGACAGCTAATAGCAATCAGCCCCAGCATTTT
once	TRBJ1-1	TRBV27	TRBD1	CASSLYGTANTEAFF	TGTGCCAGCAGTTTATATGGGACAGCGAACACTGAAGCTTTCTTT
once	TRBJ2-3	TRBV2	-	CASSDEGVDTQYF	TGTGCCAGCAGTGATGAGGGGGTGGATACGCAGTATTTT
-	TRBJ2-7	TRBV27	TRBD1	CASRDRGIGEYEQYF	TGTGCCAGCAGGGACAGGGGAATCGGGGAGTACGAGCAGTACTTC
-	TRBJ2-5	TRBV5-6	TRBD2	CASSSSGGAWETQYF	TGTGCCAGCAGTAGTAGCGGGGGGGCCTGGGAGACCCAGTACTTC
once	TRBJ2-7	TRBV12-3/TRBV12-4	TRBD1	CASSLTGGSEQYF	TGTGCCAGCTCTTTGACAGGGGGGAGCGAGCAGTACTTC
-	TRBJ1-5	TRBV2	-	CASSGIPRGYSNQPQHF	TGTGCCAGCAGTGGAATTCCAAGAGGATATAGCAATCAGCCCCAGCATTTT
-	TRBJ2-5	TRBV4-1	-	CASSQKPGPRETQYF	TGCGCCAGCAGCCAAAAACCGGGACCACGGGAGACCCAGTACTTC
-	TRBJ2-1	TRBV9	TRBD2	CASSAGLAAYNEQFF	TGTGCCAGCAGCGCAGGACTAGCGGCCTACAATGAGCAGTTCTTC
-	TRBJ1-6	TRBV27	TRBD1	CASSLSGQGANSPLHF	TGTGCCAGCAGTTTATCAGGACAGGGGGCAAATTCACCCCTCCACTTT
-	TRBJ1-4	TRBV7-2	TRBD1	CASSLAGGQGVEKLFF	TGTGCCAGCAGCTTAGCGGGGGGACAGGGGGTGGAAAAACTGTTTTTT
-	TRBJ2-7	TRBV5-6	TRBD2	CASSLDSGGYEQYF	TGTGCCAGCAGCTTGGATTCGGGGGGCTACGAGCAGTACTTC